This entry is about one T cell receptor beta chain. Its antigen is as yet unknown. The CDR3 contains 14 residues. The V gene's germline CDR1 is MDHEN and CDR2 SYDVKM. V was trimmed by 2 bases and J by 4 bases, leaving 8 bases between them. TCRdb's table, derived via immunoSEQ multiplex PCR, lists solely in-frame clones and lacks some. The repertoire holds some 66,000 clones, with over 70% as singletons. This entry is derived from a study of neoadjuvant anti-PD-1 for oral cavity cancer. Study summary: Nivolumab at 3 mg/kg was mostly given biweekly, three to four doses, pre-surgery. Findings and limits, study-wide: Each response group had just a few patients in TCR analyses.

The sequencing used PBMCs, collected before nivolumab (anti-PD-1) treatment. V usage is TRBV28 and J usage is TRBJ2-2, with no clear D. The TCR was taken from a person aged 35-80 years with oral cavity squamous cell carcinoma. DNA of the CDR3: TGTGCCAGCAGTTTAAGGCAGAGCACCGGGGAGCTGTTTTTT. Translation: CASSLRQSTGELFF.